The T cell receptor (beta chain) under discussion was sequenced for a study of T cells expressing NK-cell markers. For each CDR3 protein, TCRdb gives one entry from its re-call of the 5' RACE reads, without DNA. This listing includes some 300,000 distinct CDR3 sequences. The CDR3 sequence is 15 residues long. Germline lookup yields CDR1 ENHRY and CDR2 SYGVKD. The gene calls are TRBV10-3 and TRBJ2-7; no DNA is available, so the TRBD1 call from TCRdb remains unchecked. Sequencing used blood T cells: a sorted CD56 or NKG2C T cell subset, CD4+ or CD8+ T cells, or bulk PBMC T cells (not recorded which). This sequence was found in a man in his late teens or twenties in good health. CDR3 sequence: CAISVVGPGSGEQYF.